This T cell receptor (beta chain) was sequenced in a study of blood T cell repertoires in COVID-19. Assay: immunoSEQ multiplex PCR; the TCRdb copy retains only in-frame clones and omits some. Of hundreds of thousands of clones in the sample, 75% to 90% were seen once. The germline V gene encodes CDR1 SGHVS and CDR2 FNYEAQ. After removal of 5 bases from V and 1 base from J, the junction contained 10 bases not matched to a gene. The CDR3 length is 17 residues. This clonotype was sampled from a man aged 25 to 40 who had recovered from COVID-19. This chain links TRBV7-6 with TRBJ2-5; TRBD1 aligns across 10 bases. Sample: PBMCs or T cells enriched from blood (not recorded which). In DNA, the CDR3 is TGTGCCAGCAGCGTCGCCCGGGACAGGGGAACCCAAGAGACCCAGTACTTC. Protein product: CASSVARDRGTQETQYF.